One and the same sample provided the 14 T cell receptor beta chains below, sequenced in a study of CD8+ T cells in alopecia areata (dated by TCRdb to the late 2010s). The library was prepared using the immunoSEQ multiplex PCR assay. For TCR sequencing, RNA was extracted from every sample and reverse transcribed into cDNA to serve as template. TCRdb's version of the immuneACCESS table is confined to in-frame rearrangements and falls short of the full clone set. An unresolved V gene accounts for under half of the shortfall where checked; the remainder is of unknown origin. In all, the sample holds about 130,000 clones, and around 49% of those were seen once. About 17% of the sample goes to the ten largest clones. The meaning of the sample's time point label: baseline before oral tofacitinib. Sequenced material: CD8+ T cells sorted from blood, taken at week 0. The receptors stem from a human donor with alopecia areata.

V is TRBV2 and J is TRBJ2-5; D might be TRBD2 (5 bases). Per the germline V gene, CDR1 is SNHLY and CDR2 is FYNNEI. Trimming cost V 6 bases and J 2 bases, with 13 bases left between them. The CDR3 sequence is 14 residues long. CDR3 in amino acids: CASSKHGEQETQYF. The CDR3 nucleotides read TGTGCCAGCAGCAAACACGGGGAGCAAGAGACCCAGTACTTC.

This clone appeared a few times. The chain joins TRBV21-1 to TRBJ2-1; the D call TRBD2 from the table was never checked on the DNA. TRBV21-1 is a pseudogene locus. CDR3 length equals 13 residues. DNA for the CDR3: TGTGCCCCCCCCAAGACGGGGGTTGATGAGCAGTTCTTC. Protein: CAPPKTGVDEQFF.

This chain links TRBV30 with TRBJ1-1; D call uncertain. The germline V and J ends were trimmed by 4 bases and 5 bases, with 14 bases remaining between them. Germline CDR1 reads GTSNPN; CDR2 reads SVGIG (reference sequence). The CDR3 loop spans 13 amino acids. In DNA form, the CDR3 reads TGTGCCTGGACCCCATTCTGGATGACTGAAGCTTTCTTT. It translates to CAWTPFWMTEAFF.

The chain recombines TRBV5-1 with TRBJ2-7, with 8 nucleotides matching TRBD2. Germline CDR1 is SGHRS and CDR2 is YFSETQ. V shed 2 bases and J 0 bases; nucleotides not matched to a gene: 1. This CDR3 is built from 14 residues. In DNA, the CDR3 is TGCGCCAGCAGCTTCCGGGGGGGCTCCTACGAGCAGTACTTC. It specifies CASSFRGGSYEQYF.

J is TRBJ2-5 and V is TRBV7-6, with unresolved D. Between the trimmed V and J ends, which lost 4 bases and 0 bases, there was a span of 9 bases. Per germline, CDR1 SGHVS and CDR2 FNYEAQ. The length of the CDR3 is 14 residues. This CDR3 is CASSYGPYQETQYF. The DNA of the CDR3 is TGTGCCAGCAGCTATGGACCGTACCAAGAGACCCAGTACTTC.

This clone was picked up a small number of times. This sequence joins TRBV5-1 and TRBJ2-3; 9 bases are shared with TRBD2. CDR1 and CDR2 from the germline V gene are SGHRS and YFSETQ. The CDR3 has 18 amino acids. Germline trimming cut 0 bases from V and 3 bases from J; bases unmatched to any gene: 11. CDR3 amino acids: CASSLVVLAGAGTDTQYF. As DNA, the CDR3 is TGCGCCAGCAGCTTGGTAGTTTTAGCGGGGGCCGGTACAGATACGCAGTATTTT.

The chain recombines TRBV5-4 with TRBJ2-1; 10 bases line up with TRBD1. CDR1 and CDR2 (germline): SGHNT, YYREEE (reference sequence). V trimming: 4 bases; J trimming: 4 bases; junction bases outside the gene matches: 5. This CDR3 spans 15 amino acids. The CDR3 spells CASSQRTGGYNEQFF. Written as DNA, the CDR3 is TGTGCCAGCAGCCAAAGGACAGGGGGGTACAATGAGCAGTTCTTC. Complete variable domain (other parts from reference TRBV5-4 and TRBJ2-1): ETGVTQSPTHLIKTRGQQVTLRCSSQSGHNTVSWYQQALGQGPQFIFQYYREEENGRGNFPPRFSGLQFPNYSSELNVNALELDDSALYLCASSQRTGGYNEQFFGPGTRLTVL.

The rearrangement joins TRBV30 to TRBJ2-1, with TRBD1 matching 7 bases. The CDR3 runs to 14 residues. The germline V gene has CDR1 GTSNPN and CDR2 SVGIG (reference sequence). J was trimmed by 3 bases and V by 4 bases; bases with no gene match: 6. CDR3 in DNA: TGTGCCTGGAATGAGGGGGCGGTCTACAATGAGCAGTTCTTC. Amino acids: CAWNEGAVYNEQFF.

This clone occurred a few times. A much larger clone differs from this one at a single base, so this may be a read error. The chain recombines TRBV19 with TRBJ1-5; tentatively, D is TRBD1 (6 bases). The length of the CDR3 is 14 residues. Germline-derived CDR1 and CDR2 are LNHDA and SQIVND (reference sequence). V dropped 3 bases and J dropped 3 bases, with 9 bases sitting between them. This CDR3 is CASSIRDINQPQHF. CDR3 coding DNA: TGTGCCAGTAGTATCCGGGACATCAATCAGCCCCAGCATTTT. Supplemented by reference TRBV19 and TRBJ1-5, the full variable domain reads DGGITQSPKYLFRKEGQNVTLSCEQNLNHDAMYWYRQDPGQGLRLIYYSQIVNDFQKGDIAEGYSVSREKKESFPLTVTSAQKNPTAFYLCASSIRDINQPQHFGDGTRLSIL.

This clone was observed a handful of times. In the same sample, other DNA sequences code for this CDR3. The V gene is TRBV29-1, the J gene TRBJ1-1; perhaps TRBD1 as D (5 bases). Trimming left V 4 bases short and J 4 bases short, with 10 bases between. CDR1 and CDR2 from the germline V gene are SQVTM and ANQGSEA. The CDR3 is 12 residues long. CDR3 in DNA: TGCAGCGTTGGTCAGGGTGGCACTGAAGCTTTCTTT. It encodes CSVGQGGTEAFF.

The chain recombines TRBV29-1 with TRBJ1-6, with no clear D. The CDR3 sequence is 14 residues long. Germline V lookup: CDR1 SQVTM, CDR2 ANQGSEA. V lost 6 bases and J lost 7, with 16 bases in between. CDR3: CSVAPDGVNSPLHF. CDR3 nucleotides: TGCAGCGTCGCACCCGACGGGGTGAATTCACCCCTCCACTTT.

CDR3 sequence: CASNSGGFYNEQFF. DNA for the CDR3: TGTGCCAGCAATAGCGGGGGGTTCTACAATGAGCAGTTCTTC. The genes are TRBV5-6 and TRBJ2-1; TRBD2 agrees at 10 bases. The germline gives CDR1 SGHDT, CDR2 YYEEEE. After removal of 6 bases from V and 3 bases from J, the junction contained 3 bases not matched to a gene. The CDR3 consists of 14 residues.

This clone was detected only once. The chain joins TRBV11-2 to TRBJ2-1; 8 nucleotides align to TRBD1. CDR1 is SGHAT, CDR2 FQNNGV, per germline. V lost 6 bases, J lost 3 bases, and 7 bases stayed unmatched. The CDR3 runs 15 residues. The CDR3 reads CASRSPGGIYNEQFF. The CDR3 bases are TGTGCCAGCAGGTCCCCAGGGGGCATCTACAATGAGCAGTTCTTC.

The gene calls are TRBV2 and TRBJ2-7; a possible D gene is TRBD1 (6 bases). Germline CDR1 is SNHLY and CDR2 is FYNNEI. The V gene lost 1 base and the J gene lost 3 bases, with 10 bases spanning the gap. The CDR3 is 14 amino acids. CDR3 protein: CASSEGQGHYEQYF. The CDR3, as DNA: TGTGCCAGCAGTGAAGGGCAGGGGCACTACGAGCAGTACTTC.